Here is one T cell receptor (beta chain) with its context. Its antigen is still unknown. This sample was taken from a study of T cells expressing NK-cell markers. General study results and limits: It remained uncertain whether the expanded NKG2C+ T cell clones were specific for HCMV antigens. Researchers report these clonotypes also headed the CD3+CD56-NKG2C+ fraction in a few donors.

The germline V gene has CDR1 LNHDA and CDR2 SQIVND (reference sequence). The CDR3 sequence is 13 residues long. TCRdb reprocessed the 5' RACE reads and reports one entry per CDR3 protein, with no DNA. In all, the sample yields a few hundred thousand distinct CDR3 sequences. The TCR comes from a woman aged 50 to 60 in good health. Sequencing was performed on blood T cells: a sorted CD56 or NKG2C T cell subset, CD4+ or CD8+ T cells, or bulk PBMC T cells (not recorded which). The chain couples TRBV19 to TRBJ2-7. The CDR3 loop is CASSWQVSYEQYF. The full variable domain, with the rest looked up from reference TRBV19 and TRBJ2-7, is DGGITQSPKYLFRKEGQNVTLSCEQNLNHDAMYWYRQDPGQGLRLIYYSQIVNDFQKGDIAEGYSVSREKKESFPLTVTSAQKNPTAFYLCASSWQVSYEQYFGPGTRLTVT.